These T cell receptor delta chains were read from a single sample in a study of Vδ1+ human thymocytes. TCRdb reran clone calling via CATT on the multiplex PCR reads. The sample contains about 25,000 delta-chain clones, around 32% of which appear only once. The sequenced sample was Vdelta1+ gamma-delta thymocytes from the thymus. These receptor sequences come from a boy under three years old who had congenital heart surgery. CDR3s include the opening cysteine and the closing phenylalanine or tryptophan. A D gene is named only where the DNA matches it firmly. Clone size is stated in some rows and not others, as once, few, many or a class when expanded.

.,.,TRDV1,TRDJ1,CALGEFAFSNRGHTDKLIF,TGTGCTCTTGGGGAATTTGCTTTCAGCAATAGGGGCCACACCGATAAACTCATCTTT
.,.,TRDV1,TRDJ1,CALGEPEGQLIF,TGTGCTCTTGGGGAACCGGAGGGTCAACTCATCTTT
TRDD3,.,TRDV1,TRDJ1,CALGELDNLLGDNGTKLIF,TGTGCTCTTGGGGAACTAGACAACCTACTGGGGGATAACGGTACGAAACTCATCTTT
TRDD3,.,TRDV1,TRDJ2,CALGVDWGILGESAQLFF,TGTGCTCTTGGGGTTGACTGGGGGATACTGGGTGAGTCAGCACAACTCTTCTTT
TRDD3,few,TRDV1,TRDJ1,CALGGAHQGIGTDKLIF,TGTGCTCTTGGGGGAGCCCACCAGGGGATAGGGACCGATAAACTCATCTTT
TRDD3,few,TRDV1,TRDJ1,CALGESDGWGIPVTDKLIF,TGTGCTCTTGGGGAAAGCGACGGCTGGGGGATACCTGTGACCGATAAACTCATCTTT
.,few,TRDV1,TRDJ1,CALGVLLTSYTDKLIF,TGTGCTCTTGGGGTACTACTTACGTCTTACACCGATAAACTCATCTTT
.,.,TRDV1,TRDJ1,CALGAGSRGPWTPYTDKLIF,TGTGCTCTTGGGGCTGGTAGTCGAGGCCCCTGGACTCCCTACACCGATAAACTCATCTTT
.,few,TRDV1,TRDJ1,CALGELGGGTLFRTDKLIF,TGTGCTCTTGGGGAACTAGGGGGAGGTACTTTGTTTAGGACCGATAAACTCATCTTT
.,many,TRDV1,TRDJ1,CALGEVADKLIF,TGTGCTCTTGGGGAGGTGGCCGATAAACTCATCTTT
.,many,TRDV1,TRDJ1,CALALRAPVVGDTDKLIF,TGTGCTCTTGCCCTACGGGCCCCAGTAGTTGGGGACACCGATAAACTCATCTTT
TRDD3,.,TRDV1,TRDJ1,CALGEFGGLPHTGGYRYTDKLIF,TGTGCTCTTGGGGAATTCGGTGGCCTTCCTCATACTGGGGGATACAGGTACACCGATAAACTCATCTTT
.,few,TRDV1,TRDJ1,CALGELISRGTRGTDKLIF,TGTGCTCTTGGGGAATTGATTTCCCGGGGGACGCGTGGCACCGATAAACTCATCTTT
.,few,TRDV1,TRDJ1,CALGGHTGLPSYWGSGYTDKLIF,TGTGCTCTTGGGGGCCACACCGGCCTTCCATCGTACTGGGGATCTGGGTACACCGATAAACTCATCTTT
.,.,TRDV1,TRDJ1,CALGELGNKLIF,TGTGCTCTTGGGGAATTGGGGAACAAACTCATCTTT
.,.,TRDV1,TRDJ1,CALGEYFYRGYECTDKLIF,TGTGCTCTTGGGGAATATTTCTACCGGGGCTACGAGTGCACCGATAAACTCATCTTT
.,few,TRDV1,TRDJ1,CALGVNGYDYRPFTRGFPYTDKLIF,TGTGCTCTTGGGGTAAATGGCTATGATTATCGCCCATTCACCCGGGGGTTCCCGTACACCGATAAACTCATCTTT
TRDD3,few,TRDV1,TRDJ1,CALGELRNWGIRDLGLIF,TGTGCTCTTGGGGAACTAAGGAACTGGGGGATACGGGACCTTGGGCTCATCTTT
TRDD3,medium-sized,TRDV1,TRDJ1,CALGEDGGPYTDKLIF,TGTGCTCTTGGGGAAGATGGGGGACCCTACACCGATAAACTCATCTTT
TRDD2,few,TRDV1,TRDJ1,CALGELSYRSSTDKLIF,TGTGCTCTTGGGGAACTTTCCTACCGCTCCAGCACCGATAAACTCATCTTT
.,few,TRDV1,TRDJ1,CALGAPGTDKLIF,TGTGCTCTTGGGGCCCCGGGGACCGATAAACTCATCTTT
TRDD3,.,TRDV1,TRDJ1,CALGEPLGDIPYTDKLIF,TGTGCTCTTGGGGAACCACTGGGGGATATCCCTTACACCGATAAACTCATCTTT
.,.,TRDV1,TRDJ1,CALGKAGFLPNCRLDKLIF,TGTGCTCTTGGGAAGGCGGGATTCCTTCCGAACTGCCGCCTTGATAAACTAATCTTT
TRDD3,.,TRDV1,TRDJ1,CALGAPFPWGNGAYTDKLIF,TGTGCTCTTGGGGCTCCCTTTCCGTGGGGGAATGGGGCGTACACCGATAAACTCATCTTT
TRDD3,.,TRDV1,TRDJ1,CALGNYQRGIRCDKLIF,TGTGCTCTTGGGAACTACCAAAGGGGGATACGGTGCGATAAACTCATCTTT
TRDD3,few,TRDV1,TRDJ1,CALGERPDWGIRRADKLIF,TGCGCTCTTGGGGAACGTCCTGACTGGGGGATACGGAGGGCCGATAAACTCATCTTT
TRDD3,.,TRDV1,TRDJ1,CALGTPIPEVGDRDDKLIF,TGTGCTCTTGGGACACCAATTCCCGAGGTGGGGGATAGGGACGATAAACTCATCTTT
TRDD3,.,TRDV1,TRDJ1,CALGEILGGYTDKLIF,TGTGCTCTTGGGGAAATATTAGGGGGATACACCGATAAACTCATCTTT
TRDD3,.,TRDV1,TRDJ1,CALGKASYVVAPGLGDRSYTDKLIF,TGTGCTCTTGGGAAAGCTTCCTATGTAGTTGCTCCCGGACTGGGGGACCGTTCCTACACCGATAAACTCATCTTT
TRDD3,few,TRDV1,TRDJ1,CALGEGSAAVTGGYAAKLIF,TGTGCTCTTGGGGAAGGGTCGGCCGCCGTTACTGGGGGATACGCAGCGAAACTCATCTTT
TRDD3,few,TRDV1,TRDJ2,CALGETGGGLWGIRLTAQLFF,TGTGCTCTTGGGGAAACCGGCGGGGGTCTCTGGGGGATACGTTTGACAGCACAGCTCTTCTTT
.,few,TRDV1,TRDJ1,CALGDPYSCVGGWASLPTFCTDKLIF,TGTGCTCTTGGGGACCCTTACTCCTGTGTGGGGGGCTGGGCCTCATTGCCGACTTTTTGCACCGATAAACTCATCTTT
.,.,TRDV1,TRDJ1,CALGELLPSRKRRGSAYTDKLIF,TGTGCTCTTGGGGAACTACTACCTTCCCGAAAAAGAAGGGGGTCGGCGTACACCGATAAACTCATCTTT
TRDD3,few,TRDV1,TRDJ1,CALGEGLPMGYAYTDKLIF,TGTGCTCTTGGGGAAGGGCTTCCGATGGGATACGCGTACACCGATAAACTCATCTTT
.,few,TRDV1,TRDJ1,CALGELGIGLPTSLPWGIIDKLIF,TGTGCTCTTGGGGAACTCGGAATTGGCCTTCCTACGTCTCTGCCCTGGGGGATTATCGATAAACTCATCTTT
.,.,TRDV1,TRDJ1,CALGELIGGTDKLIF,TGTGCTCTTGGGGAACTAATCGGCGGGACCGATAAACTCATCTTT
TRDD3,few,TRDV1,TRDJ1,CALGGTPYRGTGGYADTDKLIF,TGTGCTCTTGGGGGTACCCCCTACCGTGGTACTGGGGGATACGCCGACACCGATAAACTCATCTTT
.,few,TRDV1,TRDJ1,CALGRRWGSKYTDKLIF,TGTGCTCTTGGGAGGCGCTGGGGATCGAAGTACACCGATAAACTCATCTTT
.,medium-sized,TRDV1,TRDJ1,CALGEPYLQTDPYTDKLIF,TGTGCTCTTGGGGAACCCTACCTTCAAACGGATCCGTACACCGATAAACTCATCTTT
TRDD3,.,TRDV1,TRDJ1,CALGTRPSYGKLGDTAKLIF,TGTGCTCTTGGGACCCGGCCTTCCTACGGAAAACTGGGGGATACAGCGAAACTCATCTTT
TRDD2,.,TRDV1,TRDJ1,CALGVPSYPGTDKLIF,TGTGCTCTTGGGGTACCTTCCTACCCCGGGACCGATAAACTCATCTTT
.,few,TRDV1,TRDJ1,CALGELITGPSYELGELKGDKLIF,TGTGCTCTTGGGGAACTAATAACTGGGCCTTCCTACGAACTGGGGGAGTTAAAGGGCGATAAACTCATCTTT
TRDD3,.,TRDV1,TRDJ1,CALGETPGGWDTDKLIF,TGTGCTCTTGGGGAAACACCTGGGGGATGGGACACCGATAAACTCATCTTT
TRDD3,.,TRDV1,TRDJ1,CALGERRGMCKLIF,TGTGCTCTTGGGGAACGGAGGGGGATGTGTAAACTCATCTTT
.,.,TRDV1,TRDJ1,CALGEPIFTPLLCKGGADKLIF,TGTGCTCTTGGGGAACCGATTTTCACCCCCTTATTGTGTAAGGGTGGTGCGGATAAACTCATCTTT
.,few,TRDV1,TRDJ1,CALGEIGWGTDKLIF,TGTGCTCTTGGGGAAATCGGCTGGGGCACCGATAAACTCATCTTT
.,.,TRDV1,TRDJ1,CALGEHRSLTPVLIHKLIF,TGTGCTCTTGGGGAACACAGGAGCCTCACTCCGGTTCTGATACATAAACTCATCTTT
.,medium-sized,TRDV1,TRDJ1,CALNTVDKLIF,TGTGCTCTTAATACGGTCGATAAACTCATCTTT
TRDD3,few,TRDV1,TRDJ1,CALGEETTWGITDKLIF,TGTGCTCTTGGGGAAGAGACCACTTGGGGGATTACCGATAAACTCATCTTT
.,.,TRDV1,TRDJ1,CALGAPLPRGGTVPNKLIF,TGTGCTCTTGGGGCTCCTCTTCCGAGGGGAGGGACGGTCCCAAATAAACTCATCTTT
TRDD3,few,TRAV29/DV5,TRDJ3,CAASALGDTPISWDTRQMFF,TGTGCAGCAAGCGCGCTGGGGGATACCCCTATCTCCTGGGACACCCGACAGATGTTTTTC
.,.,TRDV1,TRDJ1,CALRERPRPASYWGVYTDKLIF,TGTGCTCTTAGGGAACGTCCCCGTCCGGCCTCCTACTGGGGAGTGTACACCGATAAACTCATCTTT
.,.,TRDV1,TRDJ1,CALGGYYTDKLIF,TGTGCTCTTGGGGGATACTACACCGATAAACTCATCTTT
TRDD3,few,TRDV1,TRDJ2,CALRGPPDDWGIRKALTAQLFF,TGTGCTCTTAGGGGGCCCCCCGACGACTGGGGGATACGGAAAGCTTTGACAGCACAACTCTTCTTT
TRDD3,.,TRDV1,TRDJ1,CALGGPKAFSGGGYWFTDKLIF,TGTGCTCTTGGGGGCCCCAAGGCCTTCTCGGGTGGGGGATACTGGTTCACCGATAAACTCATCTTT
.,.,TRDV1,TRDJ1,CALGERPPTSLGADKLIF,TGTGCTCTTGGGGAACGGCCCCCCACTAGCCTGGGCGCCGATAAACTCATCTTT
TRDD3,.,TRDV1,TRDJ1,CALGEPLGWGIRGKDKLIF,TGTGCTCTTGGGGAACCACTTGGCTGGGGGATACGCGGGAAGGATAAACTCATCTTT
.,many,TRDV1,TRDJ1,CALGECRATLGSRDTDKLIF,TGTGCTCTTGGGGAATGTAGGGCAACGCTGGGGTCAAGGGACACCGATAAACTCATCTTT
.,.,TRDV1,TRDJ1,CALGELRRALPDKLIF,TGTGCTCTTGGGGAACTCAGGAGGGCCCTACCCGATAAACTCATCTTT